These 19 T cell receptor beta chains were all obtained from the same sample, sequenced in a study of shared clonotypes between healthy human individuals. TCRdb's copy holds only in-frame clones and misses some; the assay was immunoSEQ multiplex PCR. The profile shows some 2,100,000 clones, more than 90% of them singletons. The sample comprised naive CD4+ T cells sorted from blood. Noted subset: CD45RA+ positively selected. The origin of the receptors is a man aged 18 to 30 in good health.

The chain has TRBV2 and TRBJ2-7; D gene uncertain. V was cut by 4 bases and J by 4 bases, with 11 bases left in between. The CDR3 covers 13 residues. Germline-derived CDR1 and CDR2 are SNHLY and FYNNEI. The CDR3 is CASSVGMGYEQYF. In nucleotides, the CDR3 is TGTGCCAGCAGTGTGGGTATGGGGTACGAGCAGTACTTC.

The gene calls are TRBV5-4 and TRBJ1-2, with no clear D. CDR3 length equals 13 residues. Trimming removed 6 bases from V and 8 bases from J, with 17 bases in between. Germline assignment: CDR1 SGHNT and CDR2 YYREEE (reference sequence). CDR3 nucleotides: TGTGCCAGCACTCTCGGCTCAACGAAGGGCTACACCTTC. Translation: CASTLGSTKGYTF.

In nucleotides, the CDR3 is TGTGCCAGTAGTTCAACTAACTATGGCTACACCTTC. It codes for CASSSTNYGYTF. V and J are TRBV19 and TRBJ1-2; D is ambiguous. V gave up 5 bases and J gave up 0 bases, with 4 bases separating them. The CDR3 has 12 residues. Germline CDR1 LNHDA, CDR2 SQIVND (reference sequence).

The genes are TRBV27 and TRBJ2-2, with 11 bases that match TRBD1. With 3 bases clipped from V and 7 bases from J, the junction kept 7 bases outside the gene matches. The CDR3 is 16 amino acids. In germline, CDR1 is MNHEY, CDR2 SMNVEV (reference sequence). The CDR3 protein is CASSLEDRGQGGELFF. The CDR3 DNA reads TGTGCCAGCAGTTTGGAGGACAGGGGGCAGGGCGGGGAGCTGTTTTTT.

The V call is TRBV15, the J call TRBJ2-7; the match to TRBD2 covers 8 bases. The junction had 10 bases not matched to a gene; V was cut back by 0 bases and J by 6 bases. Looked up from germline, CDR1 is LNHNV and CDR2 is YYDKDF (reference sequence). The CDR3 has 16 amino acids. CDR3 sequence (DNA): TGTGCCACCAGCAGAGATCAGGGGACTAGTCGGGGCGAGCAGTACTTC. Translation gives CATSRDQGTSRGEQYF.

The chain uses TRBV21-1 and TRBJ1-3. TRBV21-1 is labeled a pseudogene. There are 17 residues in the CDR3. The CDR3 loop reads CASSKGERVHSGNTIYF. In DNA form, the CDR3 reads TGTGCCAGCAGCAAAGGAGAAAGGGTTCACTCTGGAAACACCATATATTTT.

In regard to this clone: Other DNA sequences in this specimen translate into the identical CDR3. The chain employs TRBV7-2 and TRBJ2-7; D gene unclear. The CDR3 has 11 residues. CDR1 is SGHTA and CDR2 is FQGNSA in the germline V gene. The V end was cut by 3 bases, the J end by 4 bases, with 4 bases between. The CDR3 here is CASSLLYEQYF. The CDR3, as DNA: TGTGCCAGCAGCTTGCTTTACGAGCAGTACTTC.

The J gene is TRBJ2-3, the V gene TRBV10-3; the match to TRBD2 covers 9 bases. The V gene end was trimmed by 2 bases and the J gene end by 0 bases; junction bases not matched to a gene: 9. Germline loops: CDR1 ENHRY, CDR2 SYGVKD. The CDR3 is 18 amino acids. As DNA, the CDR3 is TGTGCCATCAGTGAGATCTTAGCGGGAGTTCCTAGCACAGATACGCAGTATTTT. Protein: CAISEILAGVPSTDTQYF.

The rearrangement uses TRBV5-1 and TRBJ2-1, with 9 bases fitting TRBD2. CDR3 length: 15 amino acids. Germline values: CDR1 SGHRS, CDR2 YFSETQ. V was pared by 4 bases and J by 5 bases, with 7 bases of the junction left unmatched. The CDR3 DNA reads TGCGCCAGCAGCATTAGCGGGAGCGGCCACAATGAGCAGTTCTTC. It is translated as CASSISGSGHNEQFF.

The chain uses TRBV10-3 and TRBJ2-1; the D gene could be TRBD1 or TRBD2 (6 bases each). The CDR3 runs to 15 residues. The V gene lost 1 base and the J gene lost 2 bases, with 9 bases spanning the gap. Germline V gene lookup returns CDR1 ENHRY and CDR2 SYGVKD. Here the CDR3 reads CAISEWGAPYNEQFF. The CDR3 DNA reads TGTGCCATCAGTGAGTGGGGGGCACCCTACAATGAGCAGTTCTTC.

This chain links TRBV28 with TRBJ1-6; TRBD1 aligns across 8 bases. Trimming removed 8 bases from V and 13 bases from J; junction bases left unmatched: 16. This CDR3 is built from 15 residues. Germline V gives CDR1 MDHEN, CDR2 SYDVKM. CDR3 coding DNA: TGTGCCAGCGCCCAACGGGACAGGCCTGTCATCCCCCTCCACTTT. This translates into CASAQRDRPVIPLHF. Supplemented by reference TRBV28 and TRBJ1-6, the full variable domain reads DVKVTQSSRYLVKRTGEKVFLECVQDMDHENMFWYRQDPGLGLRLIYFSYDVKMKEKGDIPEGYSVSREKKERFSLILESASTNQTSMYLCASAQRDRPVIPLHFGNGTRLTVT.

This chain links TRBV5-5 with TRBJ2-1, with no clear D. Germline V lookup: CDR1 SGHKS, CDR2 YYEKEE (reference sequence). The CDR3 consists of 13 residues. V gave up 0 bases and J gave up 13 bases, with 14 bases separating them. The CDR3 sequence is CASSLDSVVSQFF. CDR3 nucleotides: TGTGCCAGCAGCTTGGATTCAGTAGTGAGCCAGTTCTTC.

CDR3 DNA: TGTGCCAGCAGCTTGGTCGGGGTCTCCCAAGAGACCCAGTACTTC. Amino acids: CASSLVGVSQETQYF. The chain joins TRBV5-6 to TRBJ2-5; D is possibly TRBD2 (5 bases). Germline CDR1 SGHDT, CDR2 YYEEEE. This CDR3 has 15 residues. V was cut by 0 bases and J by 1 base, with 10 bases left in between.

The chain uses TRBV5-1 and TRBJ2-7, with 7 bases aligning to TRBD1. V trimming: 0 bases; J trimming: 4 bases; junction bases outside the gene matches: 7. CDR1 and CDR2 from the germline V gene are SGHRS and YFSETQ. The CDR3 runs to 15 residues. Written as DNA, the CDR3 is TGCGCCAGCAGCTTGGCGTACAGGGGCCATTACGAGCAGTACTTC. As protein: CASSLAYRGHYEQYF.

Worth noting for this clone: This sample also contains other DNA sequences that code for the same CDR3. The CDR3 DNA reads TGCGCCAGCAGCCGACAGGAGAACACTGAAGCTTTCTTT. Residues: CASSRQENTEAFF. This chain connects TRBV5-1 to TRBJ1-1; D is perhaps TRBD1 (6 bases). Germline loops: CDR1 SGHRS, CDR2 YFSETQ. This CDR3 region has 13 residues. V lost 4 bases to trimming and J lost 1 base, with 8 bases between them.

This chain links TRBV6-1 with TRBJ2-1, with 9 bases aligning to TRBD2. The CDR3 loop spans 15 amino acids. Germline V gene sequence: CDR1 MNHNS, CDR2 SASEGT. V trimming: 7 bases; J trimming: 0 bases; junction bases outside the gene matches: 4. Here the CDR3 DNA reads TGTGCCAGCATTTTAGCGGGAGTCTCCTACAATGAGCAGTTCTTC. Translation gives CASILAGVSYNEQFF.

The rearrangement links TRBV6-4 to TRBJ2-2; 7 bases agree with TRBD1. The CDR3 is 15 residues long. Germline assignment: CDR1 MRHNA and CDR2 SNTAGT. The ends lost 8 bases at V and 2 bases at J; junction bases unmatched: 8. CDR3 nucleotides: TGTGCCAGCGCCTCCGGGACAGCCAACACCGGGGAGCTGTTTTTT. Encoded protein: CASASGTANTGELFF.

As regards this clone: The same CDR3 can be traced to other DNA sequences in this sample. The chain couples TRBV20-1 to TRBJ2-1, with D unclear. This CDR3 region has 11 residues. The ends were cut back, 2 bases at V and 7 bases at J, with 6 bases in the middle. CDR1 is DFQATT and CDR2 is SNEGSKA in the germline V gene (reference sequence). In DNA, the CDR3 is TGCAGTGCTAGATTGGGGAATGAGCAGTTCTTC. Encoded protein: CSARLGNEQFF.

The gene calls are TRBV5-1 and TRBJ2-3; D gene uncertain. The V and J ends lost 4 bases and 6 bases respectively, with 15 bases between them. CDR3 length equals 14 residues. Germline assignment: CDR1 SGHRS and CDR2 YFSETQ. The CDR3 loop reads CASSPPTVPDTQYF. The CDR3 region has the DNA TGCGCCAGCAGCCCACCGACTGTCCCCGATACGCAGTATTTT.